This TCR beta chain was documented in a study of shared clonotypes between healthy human individuals. Splitting the CD4+ cells yielded a CD45RA+ naive subset and a CD45RA-negative memory subset. Germline V gene sequence: CDR1 MDHEN, CDR2 SYDVKM. Between the trimmed V and J ends, which lost 8 bases and 8 bases, there was a span of 12 bases. The CDR3 has 12 residues. Using immunoSEQ multiplex PCR, the repertoire was profiled, and TCRdb retains in-frame clones only, with some absent. The sample records under 600,000 clones, more than 95% being singletons. This TCR came from a young woman in good health. The sequencing input was naive CD4+ T cells sorted from blood. Subset denoted: CD45RA+ positively selected. This chain uses TRBV28 with TRBJ1-4, with a tentative D call TRBD1 (5 bases). In DNA, the CDR3 is TGTGCCAGCCGCGGGGGGTTGGAAAAACTGTTTTTT. This gives the protein CASRGGLEKLFF.